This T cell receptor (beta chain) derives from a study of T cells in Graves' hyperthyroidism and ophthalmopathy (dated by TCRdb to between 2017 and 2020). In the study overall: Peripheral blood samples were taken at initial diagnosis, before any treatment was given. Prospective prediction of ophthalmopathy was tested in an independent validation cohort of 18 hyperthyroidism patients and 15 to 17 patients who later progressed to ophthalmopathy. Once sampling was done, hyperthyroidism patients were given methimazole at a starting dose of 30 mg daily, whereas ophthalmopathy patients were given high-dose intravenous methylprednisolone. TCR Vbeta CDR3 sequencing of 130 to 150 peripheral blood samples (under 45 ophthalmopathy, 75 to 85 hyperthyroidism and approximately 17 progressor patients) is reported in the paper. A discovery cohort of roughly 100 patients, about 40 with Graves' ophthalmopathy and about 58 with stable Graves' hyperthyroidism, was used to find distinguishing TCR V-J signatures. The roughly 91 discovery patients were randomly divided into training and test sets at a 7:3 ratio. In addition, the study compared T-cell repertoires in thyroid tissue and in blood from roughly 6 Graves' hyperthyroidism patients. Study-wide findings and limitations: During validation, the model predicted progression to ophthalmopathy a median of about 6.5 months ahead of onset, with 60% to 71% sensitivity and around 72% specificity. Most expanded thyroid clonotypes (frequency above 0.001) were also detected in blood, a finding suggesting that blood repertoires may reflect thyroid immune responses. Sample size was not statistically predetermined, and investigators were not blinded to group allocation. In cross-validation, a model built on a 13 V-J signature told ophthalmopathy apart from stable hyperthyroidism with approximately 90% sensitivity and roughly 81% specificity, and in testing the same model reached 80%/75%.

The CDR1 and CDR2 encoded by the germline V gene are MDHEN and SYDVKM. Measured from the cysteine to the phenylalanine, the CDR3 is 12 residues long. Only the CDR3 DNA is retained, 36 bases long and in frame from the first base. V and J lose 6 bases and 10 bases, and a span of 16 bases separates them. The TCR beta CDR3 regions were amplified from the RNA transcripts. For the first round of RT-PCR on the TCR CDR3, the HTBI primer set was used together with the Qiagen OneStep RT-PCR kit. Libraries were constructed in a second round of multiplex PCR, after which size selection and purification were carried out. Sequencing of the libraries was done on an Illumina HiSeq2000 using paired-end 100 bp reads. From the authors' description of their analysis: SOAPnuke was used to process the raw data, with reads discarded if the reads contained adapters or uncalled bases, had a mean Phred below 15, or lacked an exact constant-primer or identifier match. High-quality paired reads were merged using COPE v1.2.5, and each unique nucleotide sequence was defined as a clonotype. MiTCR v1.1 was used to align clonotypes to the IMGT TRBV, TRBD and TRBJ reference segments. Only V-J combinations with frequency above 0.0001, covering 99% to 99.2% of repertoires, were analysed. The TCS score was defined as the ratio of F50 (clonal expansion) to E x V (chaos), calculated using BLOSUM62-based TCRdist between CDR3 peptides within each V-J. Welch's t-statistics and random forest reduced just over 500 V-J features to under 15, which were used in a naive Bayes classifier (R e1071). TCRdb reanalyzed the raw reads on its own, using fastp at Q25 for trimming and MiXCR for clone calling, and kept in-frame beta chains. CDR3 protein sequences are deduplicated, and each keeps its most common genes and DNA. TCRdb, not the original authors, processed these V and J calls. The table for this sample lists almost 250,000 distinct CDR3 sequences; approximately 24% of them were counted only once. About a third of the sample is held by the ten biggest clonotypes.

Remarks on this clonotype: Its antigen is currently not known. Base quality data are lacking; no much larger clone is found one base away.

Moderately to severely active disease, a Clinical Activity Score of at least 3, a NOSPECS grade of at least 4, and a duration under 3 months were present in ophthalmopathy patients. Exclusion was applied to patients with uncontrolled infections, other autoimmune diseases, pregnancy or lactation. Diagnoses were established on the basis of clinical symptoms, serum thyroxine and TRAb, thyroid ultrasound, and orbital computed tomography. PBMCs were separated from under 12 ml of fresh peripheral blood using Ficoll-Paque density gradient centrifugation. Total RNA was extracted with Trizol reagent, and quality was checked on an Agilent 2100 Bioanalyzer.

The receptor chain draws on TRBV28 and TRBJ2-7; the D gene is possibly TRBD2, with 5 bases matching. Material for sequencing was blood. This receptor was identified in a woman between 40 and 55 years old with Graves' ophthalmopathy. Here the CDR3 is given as CASSRGGPAQYF. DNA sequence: TGTGCCAGCAGCCGTGGAGGCCCAGCACAGTACTTC.